One sample yielded the 2 T cell receptor beta chains listed below, sequenced in a study of OX40 agonist ivuxolimab in advanced cancers. Clones were read by immunoSEQ multiplex PCR, and TCRdb kept only the in-frame ones, dropping some. The sample includes approximately 78,000 clones, 86% of them seen just once. The sequenced sample was CD4+ or CD8+ T cells sorted from blood, obtained in a trial of the OX40 agonist ivuxolimab. These receptor sequences come from an adult with an advanced solid tumor such as melanoma, head and neck, liver or kidney cancer.

V gene TRBV30 combines with J gene TRBJ2-7; TRBD2 might be the D (5 bases). The V and J ends lost 2 bases and 6 bases respectively, with 14 bases between them. The CDR3 loop spans 13 amino acids. Germline values: CDR1 GTSNPN, CDR2 SVGIG (reference sequence). The CDR3 region is CAWSRGLTFEQYF. The CDR3 DNA is TGTGCCTGGAGTCGGGGTCTGACTTTCGAGCAGTACTTC. Variable domain in full (rest from reference TRBV30 and TRBJ2-7): SQTIHQWPATLVQPVGSPLSLECTVEGTSNPNLYWYRQAAGRGLQLLFYSVGIGQISSEVPQNLSASRPQDRQFILSSKKLLLSDSGFYLCAWSRGLTFEQYFGPGTRLTVT.

J is TRBJ2-5 and V is TRBV30; unclear D gene. Trimming left V 1 base short and J 4 bases short, with 7 bases between. Germline lookup yields CDR1 GTSNPN and CDR2 SVGIG (reference sequence). This CDR3 is 12 amino acids long. As DNA, the CDR3 is TGTGCCTGGAGTGGATTGTTAGAGACCCAGTACTTC. Protein product: CAWSGLLETQYF.